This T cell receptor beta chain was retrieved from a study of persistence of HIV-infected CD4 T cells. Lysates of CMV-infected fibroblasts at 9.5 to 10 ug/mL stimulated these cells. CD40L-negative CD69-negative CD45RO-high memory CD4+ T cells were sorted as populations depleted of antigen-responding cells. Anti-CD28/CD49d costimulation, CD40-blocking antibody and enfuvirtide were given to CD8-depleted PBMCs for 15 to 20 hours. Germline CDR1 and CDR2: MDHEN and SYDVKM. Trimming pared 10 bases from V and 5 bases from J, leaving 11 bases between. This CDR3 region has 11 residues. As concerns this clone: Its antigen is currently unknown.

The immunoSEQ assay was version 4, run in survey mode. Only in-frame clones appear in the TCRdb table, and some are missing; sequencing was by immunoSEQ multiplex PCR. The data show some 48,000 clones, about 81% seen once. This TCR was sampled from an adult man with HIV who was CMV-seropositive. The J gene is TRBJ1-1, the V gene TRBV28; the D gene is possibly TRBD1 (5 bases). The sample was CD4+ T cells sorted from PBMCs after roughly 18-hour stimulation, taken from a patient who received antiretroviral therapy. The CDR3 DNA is TGTGCCATCAACAGGATGACTGAAGCTTTCTTT. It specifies CAINRMTEAFF.